This T cell receptor (beta chain) emerged from a study of T cell clonotyping in hematopoietic cell transplantation (TCRdb year 2021). Study-wide context: A total of 130 to 150 blood samples were gathered in the study from under 40 consecutive transplant recipients along with their related donors. Recruitment of patients was conducted between September 2015 and 2017, and follow-up was continued until September 2020 or death.

The time point label corresponds to: 100 days after allo-HCT. Blood from recipients was drawn about 28 days before transplant and again at days 30, 100 and 180 after transplant. Nuclei Lysis Solution was used to extract genomic DNA from fresh or cryopreserved unfractionated peripheral blood mononuclear cells. Overall study outcomes, separate from this receptor: Broader TCR repertoire diversity after transplant was predicted by Inverse Simpson Index values from donors and from recipients before transplant. Sample size was limited, and cells were not sorted, so CD4 and CD8 repertoire contributions could not be separated. Recipient repertoires showed only a small fraction of overlap with donor repertoires, and over 97% appeared de novo at the given depth. After transplant, TCR diversity in recipients dropped, and pathologically expanded clonotypes climbed progressively between day 30 and day 180.

Turning to this clone: This clone's antigen is unknown. No per-base quality is available; no much larger clone lies one base away.

CDR1 MRHNA and CDR2 SNTAGT are derived from the germline V gene. V is reduced by 4 bases and J by 8 bases, leaving a spacing of 17 bases between them. Including the terminal cysteine and phenylalanine, the CDR3 comprises 14 residues. CDR3 DNA only is kept here, 42 bases in frame from base 1. TCR beta CDR3 regions were amplified from genomic DNA with the immunoSEQ assay, a bias-controlled multiplex PCR using V- and J-specific primers. A proprietary barcode and Illumina adapter sequences were added to the CDR3 amplicons in a second PCR step. CDR3 libraries were sequenced on an Illumina MiSeq instrument. Concerning the study's data processing: Export and quality control were performed with immunoSEQ Analyzer 3.0, and downstream analyses were performed with R Bioconductor and Immunarch. Only productive rearrangements in the normalized downsampled data set went into calculating the repertoire metrics. In the normalized cohort, a clonotype counted as pathologically expanded if the clonotype was larger than 5 templates. The Inverse Simpson Index served as the measure of repertoire diversity. CMV-specificity analyses were carried out on the non-normalized data set to capture all clonotypes. TCRdb's version of the immuneACCESS table is confined to in-frame rearrangements and falls short of the full clone set. An unresolved V gene accounts for under half of the shortfall where checked; the remainder is of unknown origin. V and J calls and clone size are given by that table; D and trimming were obtained from the DNA. The sample yields several thousand clones; 60% to 85% were counted once. The biggest ten clones account for about 35% of the sample.

The sample consisted of peripheral blood mononuclear cells, taken 100 days after allogeneic stem cell transplant. Recombination connected TRBV6-4 to TRBJ1-1; possibly the D gene is TRBD1, per 5 matching bases. This receptor was identified in a male patient between 45 and 60 years old who had an allogeneic stem cell transplant from an unrelated donor, so the T cells may come from the graft donor. Some clones in this sample may be carry-over from other donors' samples. The CDR3 has the sequence CASSASPGQAEAFF. The nucleotides are TGTGCCAGCAGTGCGTCGCCAGGGCAGGCCGAAGCTTTCTTT.